Sequencing of this TCR beta chain was carried out in a study of T-cell memory formation after mild COVID-19. Study results and limitations: Later expanders leaned toward CD4+, whereas clones contracting from day 15 to 85 were balanced CD4/CD8. CD4+ contracting clones were found mainly in CM and EM, and CD8+ ones in EMRA.

Constant-segment primers served in 5'RACE that generated TCR alpha and TCR beta cDNA libraries bearing sample barcodes and UMIs. TCRdb analysed the 5' RACE reads with MiXCR anew, one entry per CDR3 protein. The sample yields about 290,000 distinct CDR3 sequences, roughly 15% seen once. The germline gives CDR1 GTSNPN, CDR2 SVGIG (reference sequence). CDR3 length: 13 amino acids. With 1 base removed from V and 1 base from J, the gap between germline ends came to 7 bases. Notes on this clonotype: The antigen remains undetermined.

The receptor's source is a man in his late teens or twenties who had mild COVID-19 (a few samples of this study predate the infection). Cell type and time point are not known. The sample comprised PBMCs or a T cell subset sorted from them (not recorded which). The V call is TRBV30, the J call TRBJ1-2, with D hard to call. The DNA of the CDR3 is TGTGCCTGGAGTGGAAACGGTAACTATGGCTACACCTTC. Its translation: CAWSGNGNYGYTF. The full variable domain, completed using reference TRBV30 and TRBJ1-2, is SQTIHQWPATLVQPVGSPLSLECTVEGTSNPNLYWYRQAAGRGLQLLFYSVGIGQISSEVPQNLSASRPQDRQFILSSKKLLLSDSGFYLCAWSGNGNYGYTFGSGTRLTVV.